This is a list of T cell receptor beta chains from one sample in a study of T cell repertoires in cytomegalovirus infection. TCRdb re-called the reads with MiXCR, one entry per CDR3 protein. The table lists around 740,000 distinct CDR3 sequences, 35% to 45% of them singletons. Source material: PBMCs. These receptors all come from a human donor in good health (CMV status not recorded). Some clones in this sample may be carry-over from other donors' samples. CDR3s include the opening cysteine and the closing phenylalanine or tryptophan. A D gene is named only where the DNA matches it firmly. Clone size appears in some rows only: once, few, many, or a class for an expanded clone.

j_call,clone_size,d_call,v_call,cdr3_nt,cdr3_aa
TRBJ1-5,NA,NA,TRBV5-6,TGTGCCAGCAGGGAATGGGGCGGTCGTCAGCCCCAGCATTTT,CASREWGGRQPQHF
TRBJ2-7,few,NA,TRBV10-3,TGTGCCATCAGTGAATTTGACAGGTCGGCCTACGAGCAGTACTTC,CAISEFDRSAYEQYF
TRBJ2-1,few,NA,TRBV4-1,TGCGCCAGCAGCAGCCCCGGGGTGGATGAGCAGTTCTTC,CASSSPGVDEQFF
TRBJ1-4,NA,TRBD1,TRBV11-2,TGTGCCAGCAGCCCGGGACAGGGCCGAACCGCAACTAATGAAAAACTGTTTTTT,CASSPGQGRTATNEKLFF
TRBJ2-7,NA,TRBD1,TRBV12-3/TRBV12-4,TGTGCCAGCAGCAATCCGGGACAGGGAATCCACGAGCAGTACTTC,CASSNPGQGIHEQYF
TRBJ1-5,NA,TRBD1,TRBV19,TGTGCCAGTAGTATAGTGGACAGGGTGGGCAATCAGCCCCAGCATTTT,CASSIVDRVGNQPQHF
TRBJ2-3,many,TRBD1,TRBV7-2,TGTGCCAGCAGCTTAGCGCTAGGGGGCTCAGATACGCAGTATTTT,CASSLALGGSDTQYF
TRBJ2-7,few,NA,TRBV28,TGTGCCAGCAGTGTCGTACTAGAGGCGGAGCAGTACTTC,CASSVVLEAEQYF
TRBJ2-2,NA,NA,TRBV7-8,TGTGCCAGCAGCTTAGTGGGAAACGGGGAGCTGTTTTTT,CASSLVGNGELFF
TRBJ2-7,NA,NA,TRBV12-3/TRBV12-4,TGTGCCAGCAGTTTATGGGGGGACTCCTACGAGCAGTACTTC,CASSLWGDSYEQYF
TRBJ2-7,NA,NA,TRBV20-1,TGCAGTGCTAGAGAAGGGCTCTACGAGCAGTACTTC,CSAREGLYEQYF
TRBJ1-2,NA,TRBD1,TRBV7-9,TGTGCCAGCAGCCCGCGACCGGGACAGCAATCCTATGGCTACACCTTC,CASSPRPGQQSYGYTF
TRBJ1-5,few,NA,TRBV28,TGTGCCAGCAGTTTAGTGCGGCACTATAGCAATCAGCCCCAGCATTTT,CASSLVRHYSNQPQHF
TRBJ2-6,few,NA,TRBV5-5,TGTGCCAGCAGCCCGGCCGGGGGAACCACCGCCGGGGCCAACGTCCTGACTTTC,CASSPAGGTTAGANVLTF
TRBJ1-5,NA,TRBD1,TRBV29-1,TGCAGCGTTGGGACAGGTCTTAGCAATCAGCCCCAGCATTTT,CSVGTGLSNQPQHF
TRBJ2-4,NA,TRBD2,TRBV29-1,TGCAGCGTTGGGGCTAGCGGGAGTAGGGCCAAAAACATTCAGTACTTC,CSVGASGSRAKNIQYF
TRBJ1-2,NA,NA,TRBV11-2,TGTGCCAGCAGCTTAGGACAAGGGACCAATGGCTACACCTTC,CASSLGQGTNGYTF
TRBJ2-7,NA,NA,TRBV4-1,TGCGCCAGCAGCCCCCAGGGGCTAATGGAATACGAGCAGTACTTC,CASSPQGLMEYEQYF
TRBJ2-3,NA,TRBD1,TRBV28,TGTGCCAGCAGTCCTCGACAGGGTACCACAGATACGCAGTATTTT,CASSPRQGTTDTQYF
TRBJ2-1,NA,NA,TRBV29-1,TGCAGCGTTGATGAACTAGCAGGGCTCAATGAGCAGTTCTTC,CSVDELAGLNEQFF
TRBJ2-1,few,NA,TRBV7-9,TGTGCCAGCAGCTCCCGGGACTTACCATACAATGAGCAGTTCTTC,CASSSRDLPYNEQFF
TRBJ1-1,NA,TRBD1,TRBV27,TGTGCCAGCATTACATGGGATAGAGGGACAGGGAGTCCTATGAACACTGAAGCTTTCTTT,CASITWDRGTGSPMNTEAFF
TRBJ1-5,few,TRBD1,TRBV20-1,TGCAGTGCTAGAGATGGACAGGGAGGTAGCAATCAGCCCCAGCATTTT,CSARDGQGGSNQPQHF
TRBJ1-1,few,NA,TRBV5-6,TGTGCCAGCAGCGCTTTCGACAGAGTCGTCAACACTGAAGCTTTCTTT,CASSAFDRVVNTEAFF
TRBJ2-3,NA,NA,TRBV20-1,TGCAGTGCTAGAGACCGGGCCAAAACCCTTGGCACAGATACGCAGTATTTT,CSARDRAKTLGTDTQYF
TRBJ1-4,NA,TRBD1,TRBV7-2,TGTGCCAGCAGCTTCCGAGGGGGCTCAACTAATGAAAAACTGTTTTTT,CASSFRGGSTNEKLFF
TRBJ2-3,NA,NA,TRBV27,TGTGCCAGCATTACTGGAAAAGAGCAGTATTTT,CASITGKEQYF
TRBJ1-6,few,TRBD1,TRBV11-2,TGTGCCAGCAGCCACCCGGGACAGGGTTTGGCTAATTCACCCCTCCACTTT,CASSHPGQGLANSPLHF
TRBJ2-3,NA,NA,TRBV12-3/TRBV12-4,TGTGCCAGCGGGAAATCAGATACGCAGTATTTT,CASGKSDTQYF